This T cell receptor beta chain was identified during a study of blood T cell repertoires in COVID-19. Overall study: PBMCs, B-cell-depleted T cells, or T cells were the source of the cDNA or gDNA that made up the material.

The CDR3 has 14 residues. The V end was cut by 4 bases, the J end by 5 bases, with 15 bases between. CDR1 and CDR2 (germline): LGHNA, YNFKEQ. Original handling: Reference gene primer amplification gave nucleated cell count estimates. Generated by immunoSEQ multiplex PCR, the TCRdb table keeps only in-frame clones and is missing some. The V and J calls and clone size are taken from that table; D and trimming were inferred from the DNA. The sample holds 95,000 to 150,000 clones; about 85% are singletons and the top ten take around 3%. Seattle-derived patients entered the study during active infection and were followed longitudinally.

The sequenced sample consisted of peripheral blood. The V gene is TRBV4-2, the J gene TRBJ2-7; tentative D call: TRBD1 (5 bases). The source is a woman aged 80 or over with COVID-19, enrolled during active disease. DNA for the CDR3: TGTGCCAGCAGCCCAAGGCCTACAGGAGACGAGCAGTACTTC. Translation gives CASSPRPTGDEQYF.